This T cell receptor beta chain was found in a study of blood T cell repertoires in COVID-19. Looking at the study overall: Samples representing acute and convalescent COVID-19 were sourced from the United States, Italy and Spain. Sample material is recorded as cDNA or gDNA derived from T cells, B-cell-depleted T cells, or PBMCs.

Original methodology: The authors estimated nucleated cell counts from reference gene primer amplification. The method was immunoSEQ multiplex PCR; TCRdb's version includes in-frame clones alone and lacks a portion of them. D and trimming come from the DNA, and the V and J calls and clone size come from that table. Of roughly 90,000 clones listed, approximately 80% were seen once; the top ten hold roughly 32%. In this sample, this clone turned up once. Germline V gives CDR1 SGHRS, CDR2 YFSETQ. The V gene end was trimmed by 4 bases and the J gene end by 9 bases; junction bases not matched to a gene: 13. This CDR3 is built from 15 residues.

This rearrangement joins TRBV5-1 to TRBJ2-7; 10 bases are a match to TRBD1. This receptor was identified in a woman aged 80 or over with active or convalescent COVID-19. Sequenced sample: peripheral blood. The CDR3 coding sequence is TGCGCCAGCAGCCTTGGGGGGGACAGGGGCGTCGGGCAGTACTTC. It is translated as CASSLGGDRGVGQYF.